These 10 T cell receptor beta chains came from one sample sequenced in a study of T-cell memory formation after mild COVID-19. TCRdb re-derived calls from the 5' RACE reads in MiXCR, one entry per CDR3 protein. The repertoire includes approximately 300,000 distinct CDR3 sequences, around 8% of them detected once, and roughly 22% sits in the top ten. Specimen: PBMCs or a T cell subset sorted from them (not recorded which). These receptors came from a man between 18 and 29 years old who had mild COVID-19 (a few samples of this study predate the infection). Cell type and time point are not known.

Concerning this clonotype itself: The junction and the germline gene differ at one end; a read error may be behind it. The rearrangement joins TRBV4-1 to TRBJ2-1; 7 bases agree with TRBD2. Germline V gene sequence: CDR1 MGHRA, CDR2 YSYEKL. This CDR3 region has 16 residues. The CDR3 DNA reads as TGCGCCAGCAGCCGCCAAATAGGGACTAACTACACTGAGCAGTTCTTC. It translates to CASSRQIGTNYTEQFF.

V and J are TRBV9 and TRBJ2-1, with a tentative D call TRBD2 (7 bases). The CDR3 has 20 amino acids. From germline, CDR1 is SGDLS and CDR2 YYNGEE. The germline V and J ends were trimmed by 4 bases and 0 bases, with 26 bases remaining between them. The CDR3 protein is CASSSRPGGGLAGSYNEQFF. For the CDR3, the DNA is TGTGCCAGCAGCTCCCGGCCGGGGGGCGGTCTAGCCGGCTCCTACAATGAGCAGTTCTTC.

This clonotype came up many times. V gene TRBV12-3 or TRBV12-4 combines with J gene TRBJ1-1; 7 bases are shared with TRBD1. The CDR3 is made up of 16 amino acids. V lost 5 bases to trimming and J lost 2 bases; unmatched junction nucleotides: 11. DNA of the CDR3: TGTGCCAGCAGTCCCGTGACAGGGTCGATAAACACTGAAGCTTTCTTT. Amino acids: CASSPVTGSINTEAFF.

The chain employs TRBV27 and TRBJ2-7; 8 bases map to TRBD2. The ends lost 8 bases at V and 2 bases at J; junction bases unmatched: 5. The CDR3 is made up of 13 amino acids. Looked up from germline, CDR1 is MNHEY and CDR2 is SMNVEV (reference sequence). The CDR3 here is CASCSGTTYEQYF. As DNA, the CDR3 is TGTGCCAGCTGTAGCGGGACTACCTACGAGCAGTACTTC.

This clonotype has at least ten counts. The V and J genes are TRBV5-1 and TRBJ1-1, with 8 positions matching TRBD1. CDR3 size: 13 residues. Trimming at V came to 4 bases and at J to 5 bases, leaving 4 bases not matched to a gene. Germline V gene sequence: CDR1 SGHRS, CDR2 YFSETQ. The CDR3 region is CASSPGGPTEAFF. The DNA of the CDR3 is TGCGCCAGCAGCCCAGGGGGCCCGACTGAAGCTTTCTTT.

This clonotype was seen a handful of times. The chain links TRBV4-3 to TRBJ1-3; D possibly corresponds to TRBD1 (6 bases). The CDR3 spans 15 residues. Germline V gene lookup returns CDR1 LGHNA and CDR2 YSLEER. V was shortened by 0 bases and J by 4 bases, with 10 bases between the two germline ends. CDR3 DNA sequence: TGCGCCAGCAGCCAAGACCCAGGGGCCGGAAACACCATATATTTT. It is translated as CASSQDPGAGNTIYF.

The genes are TRBV11-2 and TRBJ2-7, with 7 bases matching TRBD1. After removal of 5 bases from V and 0 bases from J, the junction contained 7 bases not matched to a gene. Germline lookup yields CDR1 SGHAT and CDR2 FQNNGV. This CDR3 is built from 15 residues. CDR3 loop: CASSQGQLLSYEQYF. The CDR3 bases are TGTGCCAGCAGCCAGGGACAGCTCCTCTCCTACGAGCAGTACTTC. The full variable domain, completed using reference TRBV11-2 and TRBJ2-7, is EAGVAQSPRYKIIEKRQSVAFWCNPISGHATLYWYQQILGQGPKLLIQFQNNGVVDDSQLPKDRFSAERLKGVDSTLKIQPAKLEDSAVYLCASSQGQLLSYEQYFGPGTRLTVT.

The rearrangement uses TRBV5-1 and TRBJ2-2; unclear D gene. Germline CDR1 SGHRS, CDR2 YFSETQ. Trimming pared 4 bases from V and 1 base from J, leaving 8 bases between. The CDR3 has 14 residues. The DNA of the CDR3 is TGCGCCAGCAGCCGGAATGAGAACACCGGGGAGCTGTTTTTT. It specifies CASSRNENTGELFF.

This clonotype appeared a few times. The chain has TRBV9 and TRBJ2-3, with TRBD2 as a possible D gene (6 bases). Germline V gives CDR1 SGDLS, CDR2 YYNGEE. The CDR3 contains 15 residues. Trimming removed 0 bases from V and 6 bases from J, with 14 bases in between. The CDR3 loop is CASSVGGVRGDTQYF. DNA of the CDR3: TGTGCCAGCAGCGTAGGGGGGGTGAGAGGGGATACGCAGTATTTT.

The CDR3 is CASSQGGGAESNQPQHF. CDR3 DNA sequence: TGTGCCAGCAGCCAAGGGGGCGGGGCAGAAAGCAATCAGCCCCAGCATTTT. This chain joins TRBV7-9 and TRBJ1-5, with 7 bases matching TRBD1. After removal of 5 bases from V and 1 base from J, the junction contained 11 bases not matched to a gene. The CDR3 covers 17 residues. Germline assignment: CDR1 SEHNR and CDR2 FQNEAQ (reference sequence).